The rows below give T cell receptor beta chains drawn from one sample of a study of blood T cell repertoires in COVID-19. Some clones are missing from TCRdb's copy, which holds only in-frame ones; the method was immunoSEQ multiplex PCR. This table has fewer than 400,000 clones, 85% to 95% appearing once. The specimen was PBMCs or T cells enriched from blood (not recorded which). The source is a woman aged 25 to 39 who had been exposed to COVID-19. Both conserved end residues are part of each CDR3. A D gene is named only where the DNA matches it firmly. Part of the rows lack a size; the others show once, few, many or a class for expanded clones.

D	size	V	J	DNA	CDR3
.	.	TRBV19	TRBJ1-1	TGTGCCACTACTAGGTTCGTGAACACTGAAGCTTTCTTT	CATTRFVNTEAFF
.	.	TRBV27	TRBJ1-2	TGTGCCAGCAGTCCGCTTTGGGGGCTGAACTATGGCTACACCTTC	CASSPLWGLNYGYTF
.	once	TRBV5-1	TRBJ1-6	TGCGCCAGCAGCTTGCGAGGAGGGAATTTTAATTCACCCCTCCACTTT	CASSLRGGNFNSPLHF
TRBD2	.	TRBV11-2	TRBJ2-3	TGTGCCAGCAGCTCCGGGCTACTAGCGGGGGGGACAGATACGCAGTATTTT	CASSSGLLAGGTDTQYF
.	.	TRBV7-2	TRBJ1-1	TGTGCCAGCAGCTTAGTTACAGGCACTGAAGCTTTCTTT	CASSLVTGTEAFF
.	.	TRBV3-1/TRBV3-2	TRBJ2-6	TGTGCCAGCAGCCGCGGCCTACTCTCTGGGGCCAACGTCCTGACTTTC	CASSRGLLSGANVLTF
TRBD1	.	TRBV6-5	TRBJ1-3	TGTGCCAGCAGCCCGCACAGGGGGTCTGGAAACACCATATATTTT	CASSPHRGSGNTIYF
.	.	TRBV30	TRBJ2-1	TGTGCCTGGAGTGTACCGGGGAAATCCTACAATGAGCAGTTCTTC	CAWSVPGKSYNEQFF
.	.	TRBV6-1	TRBJ2-7	TGTGCCAGCAGTGCCGGGACACCAACCCATCTCTCCTACGAGCAGTACTTC	CASSAGTPTHLSYEQYF
.	.	TRBV14	TRBJ1-6	TGTGCCAGCAGCCAATCGAAGAAAGCAGGGTCCTATAATTCACCCCTCCACTTT	CASSQSKKAGSYNSPLHF
.	.	TRBV5-1	TRBJ1-6	TGCGCCAGCAGCTTGGGGCAGAGACTTAATTCACCCCTCCACTTT	CASSLGQRLNSPLHF
TRBD2	.	TRBV7-4	TRBJ2-1	TGTGCCAGCAGCCTAGAGACTAGCGGTGTAAATGAGCAGTTCTTC	CASSLETSGVNEQFF
.	.	TRBV7-2	TRBJ1-6	TGTGCCAGCAGTCTGTCAGGGGTAAATTCACCCCTCCACTTT	CASSLSGVNSPLHF
TRBD1	.	TRBV7-8	TRBJ1-1	TGTGCCAGCAGCCCGGACAGGGTGGACACTGAAGCTTTCTTT	CASSPDRVDTEAFF
.	many	TRBV2	TRBJ1-1	TGTGCCAGCAGTGATGCCGGGGGGTTGGTCACTGAAGCTTTCTTT	CASSDAGGLVTEAFF
TRBD1	.	TRBV5-1	TRBJ2-7	TGCGCCAGCCGACGGACAGGGAACTACGAGCAGTACTTC	CASRRTGNYEQYF
.	once	TRBV18	TRBJ1-5	TGTGCCAGCTCACCGTTAACAAATAGCAATCAGCCCCAGCATTTT	CASSPLTNSNQPQHF
.	.	TRBV18	TRBJ2-2	TGTGCCAGCTCACCATCAGGGTTTGAGAACACCGGGGAGCTGTTTTTT	CASSPSGFENTGELFF
.	.	TRBV25-1	TRBJ1-2	TGTGCCAGCAGTCGAGGTAACTATGGCTACACCTTC	CASSRGNYGYTF
.	.	TRBV15	TRBJ1-1	TGTGCCACCAGCAGAGATAAGGGAGGGCTGAAAGCTTTCTTT	CATSRDKGGLKAFF
TRBD2	.	TRBV7-3	TRBJ2-2	TGTGCCAGCAGCTTATCCCCGACTAGCGGGGGGAGAGAGAACACCGGGGAGCTGTTTTTT	CASSLSPTSGGRENTGELFF
.	.	TRBV15	TRBJ1-5	TGTGCCACCAGCAGTCCTAGAAGGCAGCCCCAGCATTTT	CATSSPRRQPQHF
.	.	TRBV7-2	TRBJ1-5	TGTGCCAGCAGCTTAGGACAAGGGAGGGGCACGCAGCCCCAGCATTTT	CASSLGQGRGTQPQHF
TRBD1	.	TRBV7-2	TRBJ2-1	TGTGCCAGCAGCCGCAGGACAGGTGTAATGAACAATGAGCAGTTCTTC	CASSRRTGVMNNEQFF
TRBD2	.	TRBV6-6	TRBJ2-5	TGTGCCAGCAAACCAGCGGGGGGAAATCAAGAGACCCAGTACTTC	CASKPAGGNQETQYF
.	.	TRBV3-1/TRBV3-2	TRBJ1-2	TGTGCCAGCAGCCATGGGGAGGGGCTCTATGGCTACACCTTC	CASSHGEGLYGYTF
.	.	TRBV7-9	TRBJ1-2	TGTGCCAGCAGCTTAGGGGTCGGGGAAGGTGGCTACACCTTC	CASSLGVGEGGYTF
TRBD1	.	TRBV27	TRBJ1-2	TGTGCCAGCAGTTTTTTACAGGGGGGCTATGGCTACACCTTC	CASSFLQGGYGYTF
.	.	TRBV19	TRBJ2-5	TGTGCCAGTAGTATCTCAGCGGGCCCCCTGTTGGCCCAGTACTTC	CASSISAGPLLAQYF
.	.	TRBV3-1/TRBV3-2	TRBJ1-2	TGTGCCAGCAGCCACTGGTCGACAGTCTACTATGGCTACACCTTC	CASSHWSTVYYGYTF
.	.	TRBV1	TRBJ2-5	TGCACCAGCAGCCAACCCCTCAGGGGGCCCCAAGAGACCCAGTACTTC	CTSSQPLRGPQETQYF
TRBD1	.	TRBV29-1	TRBJ1-2	TGCAGCGTTTACAGGGGTGGCTACACCTTC	CSVYRGGYTF
.	.	TRBV9	TRBJ2-6	TGTGCCAGCAGCGTGTCCCCAGTGTCTGGGGCCAACGTCCTGACTTTC	CASSVSPVSGANVLTF
.	.	TRBV6-5	TRBJ1-5	TGTGCCAGCAGTTCTTGGGGGACAAATCAGCCCCAGCATTTT	CASSSWGTNQPQHF
.	.	TRBV18	TRBJ1-2	TGTGCCAGCTCACCGCGGACACTACCTGGATATGGCTACACCTTC	CASSPRTLPGYGYTF
.	.	TRBV2	TRBJ1-2	TGTGCCAGCAGTGAAGTTGTGGGGGCTAGGGGCTACACCTTC	CASSEVVGARGYTF
.	.	TRBV9	TRBJ1-2	TGTGCCAGCAGCGTAGGGACGACAGACTCTTATGGCTACACCTTC	CASSVGTTDSYGYTF
.	few	TRBV5-1	TRBJ2-7	TGCGCCAGCAGTCCTTATCGACTAGATGAGCAGTACTTC	CASSPYRLDEQYF
.	.	TRBV6-5	TRBJ2-5	TGTGCCAGCACATCTGGGGGCAGTGAGACCCAGTACTTC	CASTSGGSETQYF
.	.	TRBV7-9	TRBJ2-7	TGTGCCAGCAGCCTCCAGGGTACTACTTCCGAGCAGTACTTC	CASSLQGTTSEQYF
.	.	TRBV4-3	TRBJ1-2	TGCGCCAGCAGCGAAGCCCTTGGCCTCTATGGCTACACCTTC	CASSEALGLYGYTF
.	.	TRBV7-9	TRBJ2-3	TGTGCCAGCAGCCCCCCGATATGGCTAGCGCTTCACCGCACAGATACGCAGTATTTT	CASSPPIWLALHRTDTQYF
.	.	TRBV5-5	TRBJ2-5	TGTGCCAGCAGCAGAATTGCCAGGAACCAAGAGACCCAGTACTTC	CASSRIARNQETQYF
.	.	TRBV5-6	TRBJ2-5	TGTGCCAGCAGGGCGGGACAGCACCAAGAGACCCAGTACTTC	CASRAGQHQETQYF
.	.	TRBV5-6	TRBJ1-2	TGTGCCAGCAGATGGGGGCCTATGGATGGCTACACCTTC	CASRWGPMDGYTF
TRBD1	.	TRBV3-1/TRBV3-2	TRBJ2-7	TGTGCCAGCAGCCAAGAGTACAGGGGGCCGTACGAGCAGTACTTC	CASSQEYRGPYEQYF
TRBD1	.	TRBV7-6	TRBJ1-4	TGTGCCAGCAGCTTGATTGGACAGGGGGCGGAAAAACTGTTTTTT	CASSLIGQGAEKLFF
.	.	TRBV19	TRBJ1-1	TGTGCCAGTAGTATCCCAGGGTCGAACACTGAAGCTTTCTTT	CASSIPGSNTEAFF
.	once	TRBV12-3/TRBV12-4	TRBJ1-1	TGTGCCAGCAGCTCACAGGGTTTCACTGAAGCTTTCTTT	CASSSQGFTEAFF
TRBD1	.	TRBV7-8	TRBJ2-3	TGTGCCAGCAGCTTAGCGCCCGGGACAGGGGGCCTAGGAGATACGCAGTATTTT	CASSLAPGTGGLGDTQYF
TRBD1	.	TRBV5-1	TRBJ2-5	TGCGCCAGCAGCAGAGGGACAGCAACCAAAGAGACCCAGTACTTC	CASSRGTATKETQYF
TRBD2	.	TRBV6-2/TRBV6-3	TRBJ2-7	TGTGCCAGCAGTTATAGTGGCGGGGGAGGACAAGTATCCTACGAGCAGTACTTC	CASSYSGGGGQVSYEQYF
.	.	TRBV11-2	TRBJ1-1	TGTGCCAGCAGCCCACTAGAGGCCCTTGAAGCTTTCTTT	CASSPLEALEAFF
.	.	TRBV12-3/TRBV12-4	TRBJ2-7	TGTGCCAGCAGTCCAGGGTCCTACGAGCAGTACTTC	CASSPGSYEQYF
.	.	TRBV14	TRBJ1-2	TGTGCCAGCAGCCCCTCGTTGAAGGGGAATGGCTACACCTTC	CASSPSLKGNGYTF